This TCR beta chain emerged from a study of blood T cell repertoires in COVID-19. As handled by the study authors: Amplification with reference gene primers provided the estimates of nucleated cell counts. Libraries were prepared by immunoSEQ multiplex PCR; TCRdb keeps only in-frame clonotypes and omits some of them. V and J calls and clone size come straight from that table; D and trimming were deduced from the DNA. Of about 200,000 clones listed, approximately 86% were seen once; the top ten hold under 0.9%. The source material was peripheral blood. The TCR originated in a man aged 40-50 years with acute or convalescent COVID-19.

CDR3: CASSETGLAGARETQYF. The CDR3, as DNA: TGTGCCAGCAGTGAAACAGGCCTAGCGGGAGCTCGGGAGACCCAGTACTTC. V usage is TRBV25-1 and J usage is TRBJ2-5; 10 bases line up with TRBD2. CDR1 is MGHDK, CDR2 SYGVNS, per germline. The CDR3 is made up of 17 amino acids. The V segment lost 2 bases and the J segment 5 bases; nucleotides outside the gene matches: 11.